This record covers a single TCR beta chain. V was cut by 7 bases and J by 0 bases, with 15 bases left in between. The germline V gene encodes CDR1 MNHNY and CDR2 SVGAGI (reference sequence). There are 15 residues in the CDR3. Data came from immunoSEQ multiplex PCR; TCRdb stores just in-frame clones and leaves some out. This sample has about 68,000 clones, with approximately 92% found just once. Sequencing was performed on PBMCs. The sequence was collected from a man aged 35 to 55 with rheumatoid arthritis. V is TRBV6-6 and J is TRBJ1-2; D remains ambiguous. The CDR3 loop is CASTPNGRTNYGYTF. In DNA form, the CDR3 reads TGTGCCAGCACCCCCAATGGGAGAACTAACTATGGCTACACCTTC.